Below, 5 T cell receptor beta chains from the same sample are listed, as sequenced in a study of vaccination and CD4 T cells after COVID-19. CD4+ T cells that had been cultured provided DNA sequenced with the Oncomine TCR Beta short-read assay. TCRdb recomputed calls from the PCR reads with MiXCR, one row per CDR3 protein. The sample has fewer than 10,000 distinct CDR3 sequences; about 23% are singletons. These receptors lack a known antigen. The treatment denotes: approximately nine-day PBMC culture with coronavirus spike peptide pools or control peptides (ViraFEST assay). Input material: cultured CD4+ T cells from blood. These receptors came from a human donor with COVID-19.

The chain employs TRBV6-2 or TRBV6-3 and TRBJ1-5, with D perhaps matching TRBD1 (5 bases). CDR1 MNHEY and CDR2 SVGEGT come from the germline V gene. The CDR3 is 13 residues long. Trimming left V 8 bases short and J 7 bases short, with 15 bases between. The CDR3 here is CASSTGGTQPQHF. The DNA for the CDR3 is TGTGCCAGCTCAACGGGGGGTACGCAGCCCCAGCATTTT.

The chain recombines TRBV19 with TRBJ1-5, with D maybe TRBD1 (6 bases). The length of the CDR3 is 16 residues. Germline CDR1 reads LNHDA; CDR2 reads SQIVND (reference sequence). With 5 bases removed from V and 4 bases from J, the gap between germline ends came to 18 bases. CDR3 protein: CASSSPGQPANQPQHF. CDR3 sequence (DNA): TGTGCCAGTAGTTCCCCCGGACAGCCCGCAAATCAGCCCCAGCATTTT.

This chain joins TRBV6-1 and TRBJ1-5; 7 bases are a match to TRBD1. The CDR3 sequence is 14 residues long. Trimming took 4 bases from V and 5 from J; bases not matched to a gene: 5. Germline V CDR1 and CDR2: MNHNS, SASEGT. CDR3 in amino acids: CASSGPGQHQPQHF. In DNA form, the CDR3 reads TGTGCCAGCAGTGGACCGGGACAGCATCAGCCCCAGCATTTT.

Only a few counts were recorded for this clonotype. As DNA, the CDR3 is TGCGCCAGCAGCCATCACCGAGGGGGGACAGGCGCCTACGAGCAGTACTTC. Amino acid sequence: CASSHHRGGTGAYEQYF. This chain links TRBV4-1 with TRBJ2-7; the match to TRBD1 covers 8 bases. Trimming at V came to 3 bases and at J to 2 bases, leaving 12 bases not matched to a gene. The CDR3 loop spans 17 amino acids. The V gene's germline CDR1 is MGHRA and CDR2 YSYEKL.

The gene calls are TRBV6-1 and TRBJ2-7, with a weak D call TRBD1 (6 bases). Trimming shortened V by 6 bases and J by 3 bases, and 15 bases separated the two germline ends. The germline gives CDR1 MNHNS, CDR2 SASEGT. The CDR3 loop spans 14 amino acids. The CDR3 sequence: CASRDPGQGYEQYF. CDR3 sequence (DNA): TGTGCCAGCAGAGACCCGGGACAAGGCTACGAGCAGTACTTC.